This entry lists 28 T cell receptor beta chains sequenced from one sample in a study of tumor T cells in aggressive B-cell lymphoma. The data were produced by immunoSEQ multiplex PCR, yet TCRdb's version contains in-frame clones alone and is incomplete. The sample lists about 1,700 clones, under 95% occurring once. Sequenced sample: tumor tissue. Source of these receptors: an adult with diffuse large B cell lymphoma. Some clones in this sample may be carry-over from other donors' samples.

The CDR3 DNA follows: TGTGCCAGCTCACCGAGACAGGGAGGTGAAAAACTGTTTTTT. This codes for CASSPRQGGEKLFF. This sequence joins TRBV18 and TRBJ1-4; TRBD1 matches 7 bases. Germline loops: CDR1 KGHSH, CDR2 LQKENI. CDR3 length: 14 residues. The V gene end was trimmed by 3 bases and the J gene end by 7 bases; junction bases not matched to a gene: 5. The full variable domain, its missing parts supplied by reference TRBV18 and TRBJ1-4, is NAGVMQNPRHLVRRRGQEARLRCSPMKGHSHVYWYRQLPEEGLKFMVYLQKENIIDESGMPKERFSAEFPKEGPSILRIQQVVRGDSAAYFCASSPRQGGEKLFFGSGTQLSVL.

The V gene is TRBV28, the J gene TRBJ1-4, with TRBD1 identical over 10 bases. This CDR3 contains 15 residues. Trimming at V came to 3 bases and at J to 7 bases, leaving 5 bases not matched to a gene. The germline gives CDR1 MDHEN, CDR2 SYDVKM. The CDR3 is CASSFQTGGSEKLFF. The CDR3 DNA reads TGTGCCAGCAGTTTCCAGACAGGGGGCTCTGAAAAACTGTTTTTT.

The CDR3 reads CASSLYPTGGYEQYF. The CDR3 DNA reads as TGTGCCAGCAGTTTATACCCAACAGGGGGCTACGAGCAGTACTTC. The chain has TRBV27 and TRBJ2-7, with 8 bases lining up with TRBD1. V lost 1 base to trimming and J lost 3 bases; unmatched junction nucleotides: 5. The CDR3 is 15 residues long. Germline V lookup: CDR1 MNHEY, CDR2 SMNVEV (reference sequence).

The chain carries TRBV7-3 and TRBJ2-3; 10 bases map to TRBD1. Per germline, CDR1 SGHTA and CDR2 FQGTGA. The CDR3 contains 15 residues. After removal of 3 bases from V and 4 bases from J, the junction contained 4 bases not matched to a gene. CDR3 residues: CASSFLGQGSDTQYF. The CDR3 bases are TGTGCCAGCAGCTTCCTGGGACAGGGGTCAGATACGCAGTATTTT.

As for this clone: At one of its ends the junction is not consistent with the germline gene, which may arise from a read error. The chain couples TRBV30 to TRBJ1-6; the D gene is possibly TRBD1 (6 bases). The CDR3 has 12 amino acids. From germline, CDR1 is GTSNPN and CDR2 SVGIG (reference sequence). In DNA, the CDR3 is TGTGCCTGGAGTAGACAGGTTTCACTCCTCCACTTT. Amino acids: CAWSRQVSLLHF.

This clone was counted a single time. The J gene is TRBJ1-4, the V gene TRBV18; possibly TRBD1 for D (6 bases). The CDR3 is 16 amino acids. Germline loops: CDR1 KGHSH, CDR2 LQKENI. V lost 3 bases, J lost 4 bases, and 15 bases lay in between. The CDR3 spells CASSPSGGPLNEKLFF. The CDR3 DNA is TGTGCCAGCTCACCCTCCGGGGGGCCCCTTAATGAAAAACTGTTTTTT. The complete variable domain, with remaining parts taken from reference TRBV18 and TRBJ1-4, reads NAGVMQNPRHLVRRRGQEARLRCSPMKGHSHVYWYRQLPEEGLKFMVYLQKENIIDESGMPKERFSAEFPKEGPSILRIQQVVRGDSAAYFCASSPSGGPLNEKLFFGSGTQLSVL.

In regard to this clone: Other nucleotide sequences in the sample specify the same CDR3. The chain joins TRBV21-1 to TRBJ1-1; TRBD1 is taken as the D call from the table, unchecked against the DNA. TRBV21-1 is a recognized pseudogene. This CDR3 has 13 amino acids. The DNA for the CDR3 is TGTGCCAGAAGGACACCTCATAGCTCTGAAGCCTTCTTT. This translates into CARRTPHSSEAFF.

This clone was seen a single time. The chain employs TRBV9 and TRBJ1-5, with D tentatively TRBD1 (6 bases). Per germline, CDR1 SGDLS and CDR2 YYNGEE. This CDR3 is built from 14 residues. V shed 4 bases and J shed 7 bases, with 15 bases lying between them. CDR3 amino acids: CASSPQGIGQPQHF. The DNA for the CDR3 is TGTGCCAGCAGCCCCCAGGGGATAGGGCAGCCCCAGCATTTT. Filled out from reference TRBV9 and TRBJ1-5, the complete variable domain reads DSGVTQTPKHLITATGQRVTLRCSPRSGDLSVYWYQQSLDQGLQFLIQYYNGEERAKGNILERFSAQQFPDLHSELNLSSLELGDSALYFCASSPQGIGQPQHFGDGTRLSIL.

The chain recombines TRBV4-1 with TRBJ2-1, with D possibly matching TRBD2 (6 bases). Germline CDR1 MGHRA, CDR2 YSYEKL. The CDR3 spans 12 residues. The V end lost 5 bases, the J end lost 4 bases, and 6 bases lay between the germline ends. CDR3 loop: CASSGGYNEQFF. The CDR3 nucleotides read TGCGCCAGCAGCGGGGGGTACAATGAGCAGTTCTTC.

The chain is built from TRBV28 and TRBJ2-2; 10 positions match TRBD2. This CDR3 spans 18 amino acids. CDR1 MDHEN and CDR2 SYDVKM come from the germline V gene. After removal of 11 bases from V and 6 bases from J, the junction contained 21 bases not matched to a gene. The CDR3 sequence is CAGSSERAGGFFAGELFF. The CDR3, as DNA: TGTGCCGGAAGTTCGGAGAGAGCGGGAGGGTTTTTTGCCGGGGAGCTGTTTTTT.

The chain recombines TRBV9 with TRBJ1-3; 7 nucleotides agree with TRBD1. The CDR3 length is 17 residues. Per germline, CDR1 SGDLS and CDR2 YYNGEE. The junction had 10 bases not matched to a gene; V was cut back by 4 bases and J by 0 bases. Written as DNA, the CDR3 is TGTGCCAGCAGCCCCCGAGACAGGGTAGGCTCTGGAAACACCATATATTTT. This translates into CASSPRDRVGSGNTIYF.

CDR3 in DNA: TGCGCCAGCAGCTTGTATGGCGGGAGGGCCGGTCTAGGGGAGCAGTACTTC. The encoded protein is CASSLYGGRAGLGEQYF. The V and J genes are TRBV5-1 and TRBJ2-5, with TRBD2 identical over 9 bases. J gave up 11 bases and V 1 base, and 18 bases lay outside the gene matches. CDR1 and CDR2 from the germline V gene are SGHRS and YFSETQ. The CDR3 is made up of 17 amino acids. The whole variable domain, remainder taken from reference TRBV5-1 and TRBJ2-5, is KAGVTQTPRYLIKTRGQQVTLSCSPISGHRSVSWYQQTPGQGLQFLFEYFSETQRNKGNFPGRFSGRQFSNSRSEMNVSTLELGDSALYLCASSLYGGRAGLGEQYFGPGTRLLVL.

The chain joins TRBV11-2 to TRBJ2-5; D is possibly TRBD1 (5 bases). CDR1 and CDR2 from the germline V gene are SGHAT and FQNNGV. This CDR3 spans 13 amino acids. Between the trimmed V and J ends, which lost 4 bases and 5 bases, there was a span of 11 bases. The CDR3, as DNA: TGTGCCAGCAGCTCCCAGGGAACGGAGACCCAGTACTTC. It codes for CASSSQGTETQYF.

This clone was detected only once. This chain joins TRBV4-3 and TRBJ1-5; 7 bases agree with TRBD1. With V trimmed by 2 bases and J by 4 bases, 5 bases remained unmatched. The CDR3 has 15 amino acids. CDR1 is LGHNA and CDR2 is YSLEER in the germline V gene. CDR3 nucleotide sequence: TGCGCCAGCAGCCAAACAGGGGACCGGAATCAGCCCCAGCATTTT. It yields the protein CASSQTGDRNQPQHF.

The rearrangement uses TRBV5-6 and TRBJ2-7, with D possibly being TRBD2 (6 bases). CDR1 SGHDT and CDR2 YYEEEE come from the germline V gene. The length of the CDR3 is 13 residues. Trimming stripped 2 bases from V and 3 bases from J, with 9 bases between. CDR3 DNA: TGTGCCAGCAGCTTCCCGGGAGTCTACGAGCAGTACTTC. Amino acids: CASSFPGVYEQYF.

The CDR3 sequence is CASSPSGVQETQYF. CDR3 DNA: TGTGCCAGCAGCCCTAGCGGGGTACAAGAGACCCAGTACTTC. This chain connects TRBV28 to TRBJ2-5, with TRBD2 matching 9 bases. There are 14 residues in the CDR3. CDR1 is MDHEN, CDR2 SYDVKM, per germline. The V and J ends lost 6 bases and 2 bases, in that order; junction bases with no gene match: 4.

Written as DNA, the CDR3 is TGTGCCAGCAGCCAGCGGGCCGCGAACACCGGGGAGCTGTTTTTT. This encodes CASSQRAANTGELFF. The chain has TRBV11-2 and TRBJ2-2, with D possibly matching TRBD2 (6 bases). This CDR3 has 15 residues. V was shortened by 5 bases and J by 0 bases, with 10 bases between the two germline ends. Germline loops: CDR1 SGHAT, CDR2 FQNNGV.

The chain recombines TRBV11-2 with TRBJ2-5; 7 nucleotides align to TRBD2. Germline V gives CDR1 SGHAT, CDR2 FQNNGV. CDR3 length equals 14 residues. V was clipped by 1 base and J by 13 bases; unmatched bases: 12. The CDR3 sequence: CASSLGREYGPPYF. In nucleotides, the CDR3 is TGTGCCAGCAGCTTAGGGCGGGAGTACGGACCTCCGTACTTC.

This sequence joins TRBV29-1 and TRBJ2-1; 7 bases are a match to TRBD2. V trimming: 4 bases; J trimming: 0 bases; junction bases outside the gene matches: 3. Germline V gives CDR1 SQVTM, CDR2 ANQGSEA. There are 14 residues in the CDR3. CDR3: CSVGGGSSYNEQFF. The CDR3, as DNA: TGCAGCGTTGGGGGCGGGAGCTCCTACAATGAGCAGTTCTTC.

This clone was observed a single time. The chain employs TRBV5-1 and TRBJ2-3; D may be TRBD2 (7 bases). The V end lost 0 bases, the J end lost 0 bases, and 11 bases lay between the germline ends. This CDR3 is built from 16 residues. Germline CDR1 is SGHRS and CDR2 is YFSETQ. DNA of the CDR3: TGCGCCAGCAGCTTGGGAAGGGGGGGAAGCACAGATACGCAGTATTTT. Residues: CASSLGRGGSTDTQYF.

The chain carries TRBV9 and TRBJ2-1; 7 bases are shared with TRBD2. CDR3 length equals 18 residues. The V gene end was trimmed by 4 bases and the J gene end by 0 bases; junction bases not matched to a gene: 13. Germline CDR1 reads SGDLS; CDR2 reads YYNGEE. The CDR3 loop is CASSPLGFTGGSYNEQFF. In DNA form, the CDR3 reads TGTGCCAGCAGCCCCCTCGGGTTCACGGGGGGCTCCTACAATGAGCAGTTCTTC.

The rearrangement joins TRBV28 to TRBJ1-1; perhaps TRBD1 as D (5 bases). Germline assignment: CDR1 MDHEN and CDR2 SYDVKM. Trimming took off 7 bases at V and 1 base at J, with 19 bases between the two ends. The CDR3 has 16 amino acids. CDR3 loop: CASKAILTASNTEAFF. In nucleotides, the CDR3 is TGTGCCAGCAAGGCGATTTTGACAGCTTCGAACACTGAAGCTTTCTTT.

The rearrangement links TRBV27 to TRBJ2-1; 8 positions match TRBD2. This CDR3 spans 14 amino acids. Unmatched junction bases numbered 3, after V lost 5 bases and J lost 3 bases. Germline values: CDR1 MNHEY, CDR2 SMNVEV (reference sequence). The CDR3: CASSTGTSYNEQFF. DNA for the CDR3: TGTGCCAGCAGTACGGGGACTAGCTACAATGAGCAGTTCTTC.

The chain couples TRBV29-1 to TRBJ1-2; D not certain. The CDR3 loop spans 13 amino acids. With 6 bases removed from V and 0 bases from J, the gap between germline ends came to 11 bases. The germline gives CDR1 SQVTM, CDR2 ANQGSEA. The CDR3 sequence: CSVLNPANYGYTF. The CDR3 bases are TGCAGCGTCCTTAATCCCGCTAACTATGGCTACACCTTC.

This chain links TRBV2 with TRBJ1-2; unclear D gene. CDR3 length: 12 residues. The V gene's germline CDR1 is SNHLY and CDR2 FYNNEI. With 4 bases removed from V and 5 bases from J, the gap between germline ends came to 8 bases. CDR3 residues: CASSVQNYGYTF. The CDR3 bases are TGTGCCAGCAGTGTACAGAATTATGGCTACACCTTC.

The J gene is TRBJ2-7, the V gene TRBV28; 8 positions agree with TRBD2. Germline-derived CDR1 and CDR2 are MDHEN and SYDVKM. The trim removed 2 bases at V and 1 base at J, leaving 4 bases unmatched. The CDR3 is 15 residues long. CDR3 loop: CASSLGGGGSYEQYF. The CDR3 DNA follows: TGTGCCAGCAGTTTAGGGGGCGGGGGGTCCTACGAGCAGTACTTC.

The V and J genes are TRBV18 and TRBJ2-5, with D unresolved. The J call may be mistaken, given a closer DNA end match to TRBJ2-7. This CDR3 has 12 residues. Germline values: CDR1 KGHSH, CDR2 LQKENI. CDR3 sequence (DNA): TGTGCCAGCTCACCAGTGGGCAACGAGCAGTACTTC. Translating gives CASSPVGNEQYF.

This chain's CDR3 is CASSLDRAVTEAFF. CDR3 in DNA: TGTGCCAGCAGTTTAGACAGGGCAGTAACTGAAGCTTTCTTT. The chain couples TRBV6-1 to TRBJ1-1; 7 bases agree with TRBD1. Unmatched junction bases numbered 8, after V lost 5 bases and J lost 5 bases. Germline CDR1 reads MNHNS; CDR2 reads SASEGT. This CDR3 contains 14 residues.